These 14 T cell receptor beta chains share one sample of origin, sequenced in a study of tumor-infiltrating lymphocytes in primary liver carcinoma. Priming with a constant-region primer yielded TCR beta cDNA from around 540 ng total RNA. Employing slightly modified ARM-PCR, three nested multiplex PCR rounds were run, and these gave rise to the TCR beta libraries. It was with TRBV1-TRBV30 forward primers and a C-beta reverse primer that the first two PCR rounds were run, at 10 cycles each. TCRdb used MiXCR to reprocess the multiplex PCR reads, holding one entry per CDR3 protein. Here the sample spans hundreds of thousands of distinct CDR3 sequences, roughly 60% being singletons. The study extracted blood RNA from unsorted whole blood and also extracted germline DNA. Input material: peripheral blood. Receptors were obtained from a man between 35 and 55 years old with primary liver carcinoma and hepatitis B virus infection.

A note on this clonotype: One end of the junction is discordant with germline, which a read error may explain. The J gene is TRBJ2-5, the V gene TRBV29-1; D possibly corresponds to TRBD1 (6 bases). The CDR3 length is 15 residues. Germline V gene sequence: CDR1 SQVTM, CDR2 ANQGSEA. CDR3 nucleotide sequence: TGTAGCATTGAAGCGGACTGGGGGCGAGCAGAGACCCAGTACTTC. Protein sequence: CSIEADWGRAETQYF.

Turning to this clonotype: Here the CDR3 omits its conserved ending phenylalanine or tryptophan, so a read error is the likely source. V and J are TRBV5-1 and TRBJ1-5, with D uncertain. The germline V gene encodes CDR1 SGHRS and CDR2 YFSETQ. V was trimmed by 4 bases and J by 0 bases, leaving 11 bases between them. The length of the CDR3 is 15 residues. CDR3 nucleotide sequence: TGCGCCAGCAGCGAAGGACGGTATAGCAATCAGCCCCAGCATTTA. Translation: CASSEGRYSNQPQHL.

Comment on this clonotype: A much bigger clone sits one base away, suggesting this may be a read error. Lacking the conserved final phenylalanine or tryptophan, this CDR3 likely reflects a read error. The chain combines TRBV6-1 with TRBJ2-5; D is ambiguous. Trimming removed 5 bases at V and 5 bases at J, with 9 bases between. The CDR3 length is 12 residues. The V gene's germline CDR1 is MNHNS and CDR2 SASEGT. CDR3 sequence: CASSFAAETQYS. Here the CDR3 DNA reads TGTGCCAGCAGTTTTGCAGCGGAGACCCAGTACTCC.

The genes are TRBV28 and TRBJ1-2; D is possibly TRBD1 (5 bases). This CDR3 is 12 amino acids long. CDR1 and CDR2 from the germline V gene are MDHEN and SYDVKM. V shed 5 bases and J shed 7 bases, with 11 bases lying between them. The CDR3 DNA reads as TGTGCCAGCAGTGGGAGGGGTTTTGGCTACACCTTC. Encoded protein: CASSGRGFGYTF.

Of note for this clonotype: It may be a read error: a sequence one base away is much more abundant. CDR3 sequence reads: CASSPGLSNQPKHF. DNA of the CDR3: TGTGCCAGCAGCCCAGGGCTTAGCAATCAGCCCAAGCATTTT. The chain uses TRBV5-4 and TRBJ1-5, with D tentatively TRBD1 (5 bases). The CDR3 has 14 amino acids. Germline values: CDR1 SGHNT, CDR2 YYREEE (reference sequence).

The chain joins TRBV28 to TRBJ2-1, with D possibly called TRBD1 or TRBD2 (5 bases each). The germline CDR1 and CDR2 sequences are MDHEN and SYDVKM. The V and J ends lost 7 bases and 7 bases respectively, with 17 bases between them. The CDR3 is 14 amino acids. As DNA, the CDR3 is TGTGCCAGCATCCCGGGAACAGGCTTTAATGAGCAGTTCTTC. Amino acids: CASIPGTGFNEQFF. Full variable domain (missing parts from reference TRBV28 and TRBJ2-1): DVKVTQSSRYLVKRTGEKVFLECVQDMDHENMFWYRQDPGLGLRLIYFSYDVKMKEKGDIPEGYSVSREKKERFSLILESASTNQTSMYLCASIPGTGFNEQFFGPGTRLTVL.

Notes on this clonotype: A much larger clone lies a single base off, so this may be a read error. The rearrangement links TRBV6-5 to TRBJ2-1; 12 positions match TRBD2. Germline assignment: CDR1 MNHEY and CDR2 SVGAGI. This CDR3 is 16 amino acids long. Germline trimming cut 10 bases from V and 12 bases from J; bases unmatched to any gene: 19. Here the CDR3 DNA reads TGTGCCAACACCTTCAGGACTAGCGGGAAGCCCTGGCCGCAGTTCTTC. It is translated as CANTFRTSGKPWPQFF.

Ten or more counts support this clonotype. The V call is TRBV29-1, the J call TRBJ1-5, with D possibly being TRBD1 (5 bases). CDR1 SQVTM and CDR2 ANQGSEA come from the germline V gene. The CDR3 totals 14 residues. The V end lost 4 bases, the J end lost 5 bases, and 15 bases lay between the germline ends. The CDR3 reads CSVVPQGVDQPQHF. As DNA, the CDR3 is TGCAGCGTTGTCCCCCAGGGTGTGGATCAGCCCCAGCATTTT.

For this clonotype: A much bigger clone sits one base away, suggesting this may be a read error. This chain connects TRBV12-3 or TRBV12-4 to TRBJ1-1, with D possibly matching TRBD1 (6 bases). This CDR3 contains 13 residues. The CDR3 loop is CASTLGGAAEAFF. CDR3 nucleotide sequence: TGTGCCAGCACTTTAGGGGGAGCCGCTGAAGCTTTCTTT.

The J gene is TRBJ1-6, the V gene TRBV1. TRBV1 is annotated as a pseudogene. There are 15 residues in the CDR3. The CDR3, as DNA: TGCACCAGCAGCCAAGGGCACAGGAGGGATTCACCCCTCCACTTT. Residues: CTSSQGHRRDSPLHF.

This clonotype was seen a single time. One end of the junction does not line up with germline, which may come from a read error. This chain connects TRBV5-8 to TRBJ1-3; 8 bases match TRBD1. This CDR3 has 16 residues. The germline gives CDR1 SGHTS, CDR2 YDEGEE. The CDR3 DNA follows: TGTGCCAGCAGCTTGGGCCAGGGGGCGCCTGGAAAGACCATATATTTT. Protein: CASSLGQGAPGKTIYF.

Concerning this clonotype itself: Mismatch with germline at one junction end may stem from a read error. V and J are TRBV5-4 and TRBJ2-7; 9 positions match TRBD1. The CDR3 is made up of 14 amino acids. Looked up from germline, CDR1 is SGHNT and CDR2 is YYREEE (reference sequence). CDR3 DNA sequence: TGTGACAGCAGCTTCGGACAGGGGAGGTACGAGCAGTATTTC. Its protein is CDSSFGQGRYEQYF.

The CDR3 reads CASTRRDGDQPQHF. CDR3 DNA sequence: TGTGCCAGTACCCGCAGGGATGGAGATCAGCCCCAGCATTTT. This chain uses TRBV19 with TRBJ1-5; a weak D match, TRBD1 (5 bases). Germline assignment: CDR1 LNHDA and CDR2 SQIVND (reference sequence). CDR3 length: 14 residues. Deletions cut 7 bases from V and 5 bases from J, with 15 bases between.

This chain links TRBV2 with TRBJ2-4; D unclear. In germline, CDR1 is SNHLY, CDR2 FYNNEI. The CDR3 totals 14 residues. The ends were cut back, 6 bases at V and 2 bases at J, with 11 bases in the middle. CDR3 coding DNA: TGTGCCAGCAGAGCCGGGCCCTCCAAAAACATTCAGTACTTC. Amino acid sequence: CASRAGPSKNIQYF.